This T cell receptor beta chain was sequenced for a study of cytomegalovirus exposure and HLA in healthy donors. Background on the study: About 85 million unique TCRs from HLA-typed donors were held in an early release of data.

Use of 60 Vbeta and 13 Jbeta primers characterized the PCR. TCRdb's copy holds only in-frame clones and misses some; the assay was immunoSEQ multiplex PCR. Of around 54,000 clones in the sample, around 82% were seen once. Germline CDR1 SGHAT, CDR2 FQDESV (reference sequence). V gave up 5 bases and J gave up 2 bases, with 13 bases separating them. The CDR3 runs to 15 residues. This TCR derives from a woman aged 18-29 years in good health and CMV-seronegative. Sequenced sample: PBMCs. This chain connects TRBV11-1 to TRBJ1-5; no reliable D call. Written as DNA, the CDR3 is TGTGCCAGCAGCGAGTCGGGGAAAGGCAATCAGCCCCAGCATTTT. It is translated as CASSESGKGNQPQHF.